This T cell receptor beta chain was sequenced for a study of blood T cell repertoires in COVID-19. TCRdb's copy holds only in-frame clones and misses some; the assay was immunoSEQ multiplex PCR. The data contain 250,000 to 350,000 clones, 86% of them singletons. CDR3 length: 16 residues. The clonotype was recovered from a woman in her thirties with active or convalescent COVID-19. Source material: peripheral blood. The chain combines TRBV21-1 with TRBJ1-3; the tabulated D call, TRBD1, remains unverified against the DNA. TRBV21-1 is termed a pseudogene. As DNA, the CDR3 is TGTGCCAGCAGCAAAGATGTAAGGGGCAGTGGAAACACCATATATTTT. The encoded protein is CASSKDVRGSGNTIYF.